This T cell receptor (beta chain) was observed in a study of blood T cell repertoires in COVID-19. Study-level background: Researchers got acute and convalescent COVID-19 samples from the United States, Italy and Spain.

The germline gives CDR1 MNHEY, CDR2 SVGAGI. The germline V and J ends were trimmed by 6 bases and 6 bases, with 17 bases remaining between them. The length of the CDR3 is 14 residues. In the authors' methods: Cell counts per sample came from amplifying reference gene primers. Method: immunoSEQ multiplex PCR; TCRdb's copy keeps in-frame clones and lacks some. The V and J calls and clone size were taken over from that table, and D and trimming were inferred from the DNA. Of around 81,000 clones listed, around 90% are singletons. The sample taken for sequencing was peripheral blood. The rearrangement uses TRBV6-5 and TRBJ1-1, with a weak D call TRBD1 (5 bases). This sequence was found in a man in his 70s with acute or convalescent COVID-19. The CDR3 nucleotides read TGTGCCAGCAGAACGCCAACAGGAATGCCTGAAGCTTTCTTT. Translation gives CASRTPTGMPEAFF.